A selection of T cell receptor beta chains follows, all from one sample in a study of T cells in Graves' hyperthyroidism and ophthalmopathy. TCRdb ran MiXCR on the multiplex PCR reads and lists one entry per CDR3 protein. This sample has hundreds of thousands of distinct CDR3 sequences, with roughly 15% found just once. Sequences were obtained from blood. These TCRs come from a woman aged 35 to 49 with Graves' ophthalmopathy. Each CDR3 is given without its conserved first and last residue.

j_call,v_call,cdr3_aa
TRBJ2-4,TRBV18,ASSPRNLAKNIQY
TRBJ2-2,TRBV7-8,ASSLGAGTNTGELF
TRBJ2-5,TRBV18,ASSPVWPPQETQY
TRBJ2-7,TRBV20-1,SARGGLAGVEQY
TRBJ2-1,TRBV28,ASITSGTTSYNEQF
TRBJ2-1,TRBV29-1,SVGLADYNEQF
TRBJ1-2,TRBV2,ASSEGLRKIPYGYT
TRBJ2-7,TRBV10-3,AISESAGGRINYEQY
TRBJ1-3,TRBV6-5,ASSNVRGFGNTIY
TRBJ2-5,TRBV7-9,ASSVGQGVRETQY
TRBJ2-7,TRBV7-9,ASSDPGTSSEQY
TRBJ1-2,TRBV4-2,ASSQDRPSYGYT
TRBJ2-5,TRBV5-6,ASSLGVGYQETQY
TRBJ2-7,TRBV6-5,ASSYSVTGTGSYEQY
TRBJ2-5,TRBV7-2,ASGDPGPPRETQY
TRBJ2-7,TRBV3-1,ASSQVTHYSYEQY
TRBJ1-5,TRBV12-3/TRBV12-4,ASSFRAANQPQH
TRBJ2-7,TRBV6-2/TRBV6-3,ASHHGALEGGEQY
TRBJ1-2,TRBV5-8,ASSSMTGHNYGYT
TRBJ2-2,TRBV28,ASSRGWGRTTGELF
TRBJ2-1,TRBV28,VTGTGLNEQF
TRBJ2-5,TRBV20-1,SARDRRTGMETQY
TRBJ2-5,TRBV18,ASSPRVETQY
TRBJ2-7,TRBV20-1,SASRAGLSYEQY
TRBJ1-1,TRBV6-1,ASSEARDTEAF
TRBJ1-2,TRBV12-3/TRBV12-4,ASSARVDGYT
TRBJ2-7,TRBV19,ASSMSGRSYEQY
TRBJ2-7,TRBV28,ASTTGTGGREQY
TRBJ2-7,TRBV2,ASSEAAGPNEQY
TRBJ2-2,TRBV5-1,ASRREGRGELF
TRBJ2-3,TRBV20-1,SARAPTGLAGTDTQY
TRBJ2-7,TRBV20-1,SAAPAGSMGEQY
TRBJ2-7,TRBV5-1,ASSFGLAGGYHYEQY
TRBJ2-5,TRBV28,ASSKGGLAGQVGGTQY
TRBJ2-5,TRBV29-1,SATGTFWDQETQY
TRBJ1-2,TRBV28,ASGDRDNYGYT
TRBJ1-1,TRBV27,ASKLRGNTEAF
TRBJ1-5,TRBV6-5,ASSYPEGWSNQPQH
TRBJ2-4,TRBV10-1,ASSVGTGADIQY
TRBJ2-7,TRBV7-2,ASSLAGAERYEQY
TRBJ1-6,TRBV13,ASSLHRERVNSPLH
TRBJ2-5,TRBV7-2,ASSLERGRRETQY
TRBJ2-7,TRBV28,ASSSLPTTGFHEQY
TRBJ2-7,TRBV28,ASRRGQGFWEQY
TRBJ2-7,TRBV12-3/TRBV12-4,ASSVAGAGETYEQY
TRBJ2-5,TRBV6-1,ASRSTNQETQY
TRBJ1-5,TRBV15,ATRLAGVNNQPQH
TRBJ1-2,TRBV10-3,AISEGIRDGYT
TRBJ2-1,TRBV20-1,SAYKLAGGRRGGNEQF
TRBJ2-7,TRBV6-2/TRBV6-3,ASTKTSGSHRSSYEQY
TRBJ2-1,TRBV30,AWSQTSQKQF
TRBJ2-5,TRBV18,ASSSTKETQY
TRBJ2-2,TRBV10-1,ASSESKPGQGMKRRTGELF
TRBJ1-1,TRBV29-1,SVGWNTEAF
TRBJ1-2,TRBV12-3/TRBV12-4,ASSPRQGAGYGYT
TRBJ1-5,TRBV7-2,ASSPRDRGGNQPQH
TRBJ1-2,TRBV4-2,ASSPLGQSPRDYGYT
TRBJ1-5,TRBV27,ASSLVGDQPQH
TRBJ1-1,TRBV12-3/TRBV12-4,ASRKTGEDTEAF